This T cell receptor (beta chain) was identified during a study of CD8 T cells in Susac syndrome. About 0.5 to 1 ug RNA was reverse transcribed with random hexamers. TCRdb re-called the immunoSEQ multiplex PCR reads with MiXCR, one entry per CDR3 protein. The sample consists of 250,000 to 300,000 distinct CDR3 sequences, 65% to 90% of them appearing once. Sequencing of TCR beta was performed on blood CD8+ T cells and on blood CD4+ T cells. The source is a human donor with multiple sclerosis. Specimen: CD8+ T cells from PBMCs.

The CDR3 region is CASSVAGTGSVASGYTF. The DNA for the CDR3 is TGTGCCAGCAGCGTAGCCGGGACAGGGTCGGTTGCATCTGGCTACACCTTC. This sequence joins TRBV9 and TRBJ1-2, with 9 bases that match TRBD1. The CDR3 has 17 amino acids. Germline V gene sequence: CDR1 SGDLS, CDR2 YYNGEE. The ends lost 0 bases at V and 7 bases at J; junction bases unmatched: 13.